This T cell receptor beta chain was recorded in a study of PD-1 blockade in classical Hodgkin lymphoma. As to this clone: Its specificity is not known.

In germline, CDR1 is MNHNS, CDR2 SASEGT. This CDR3 region has 14 residues. Trimming cost V 10 bases and J 0 bases, with 15 bases left between them. The table came from immunoSEQ multiplex PCR; TCRdb's copy has only in-frame clones and leaves some out. Counted here are approximately 100,000 clones, around 89% occurring once; the ten biggest clones make up 6.6%. All trial patients relapsed after autologous stem cell transplantation. Points from the study as a whole: A significant rise in TCR diversity was seen by C4D1 for CD4+ cells but not for CD8+ cells.

The sequencing used peripheral blood mononuclear cells (PBMCs), collected before the second cycle of nivolumab. This rearrangement joins TRBV6-1 to TRBJ1-1, with D maybe TRBD1 (6 bases). The TCR sequence derives from a human donor with classical Hodgkin lymphoma. CDR3 protein: CAIHRVIMNTEAFF. CDR3 nucleotides: TGTGCCATCCACAGGGTAATCATGAACACTGAAGCTTTCTTT.